This TCR beta chain was profiled in a study of cytomegalovirus exposure and HLA in healthy donors. The PCR made use of 60 Vbeta and 13 Jbeta primers. Produced via immunoSEQ multiplex PCR; TCRdb's table is partial and in-frame only. This table holds about 86,000 clones, 75% to 80% found once. Trimming took 5 bases from V and 4 from J; bases not matched to a gene: 7. This CDR3 is built from 16 residues. Germline CDR1 reads SGHAT; CDR2 reads FQDESV (reference sequence). Overall study findings and caveats: It was reported in a later analysis that an Asian-associated ancestry cluster showed fewer N-insertions than the 666-donor mean. Differences between HLA loci emerged in a later analysis of TCR association rates, with DRB1 most and HLA-C fewest.

This clone was observed a single time. Its matching antigen is unknown. Input material: PBMCs. The TCR sequence derives from a female donor in good health and CMV-seronegative. This sequence joins TRBV11-1 and TRBJ2-6, with 8 bases that match TRBD1. The CDR3 is CASSPGQARGANVLTF. The DNA for the CDR3 is TGTGCCAGCAGCCCGGGACAGGCAAGGGGGGCCAACGTCCTGACTTTC.